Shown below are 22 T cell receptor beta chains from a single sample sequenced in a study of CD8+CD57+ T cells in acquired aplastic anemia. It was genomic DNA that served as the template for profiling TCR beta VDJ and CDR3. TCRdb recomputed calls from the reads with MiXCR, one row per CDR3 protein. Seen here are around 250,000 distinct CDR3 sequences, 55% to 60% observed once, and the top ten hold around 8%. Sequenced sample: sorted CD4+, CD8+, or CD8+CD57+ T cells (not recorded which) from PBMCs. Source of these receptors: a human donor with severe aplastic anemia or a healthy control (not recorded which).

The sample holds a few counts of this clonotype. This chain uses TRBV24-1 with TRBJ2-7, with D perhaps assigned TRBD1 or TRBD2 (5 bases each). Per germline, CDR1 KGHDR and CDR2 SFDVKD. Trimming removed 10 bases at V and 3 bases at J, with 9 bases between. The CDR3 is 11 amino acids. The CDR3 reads CATGENYEQYF. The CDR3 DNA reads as TGTGCCACGGGGGAGAACTACGAGCAGTACTTC.

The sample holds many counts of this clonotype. The CDR3 region has the DNA TGTGCCAGCAGCTGGGACCTTGTAAAGGCAGTGGAGCTGTTTTTT. As protein: CASSWDLVKAVELFF. V and J are TRBV5-8 and TRBJ2-2; possibly TRBD1 or TRBD2 for D (5 bases each). CDR1 and CDR2 (germline): SGHTS, YDEGEE. The CDR3 runs to 15 residues. Between the trimmed V and J ends, which lost 3 bases and 10 bases, there was a span of 19 bases.

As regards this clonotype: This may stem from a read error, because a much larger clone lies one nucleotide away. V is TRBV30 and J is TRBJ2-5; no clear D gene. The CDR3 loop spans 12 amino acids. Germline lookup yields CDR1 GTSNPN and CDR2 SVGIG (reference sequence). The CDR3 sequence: CAWSVFAKTQCF. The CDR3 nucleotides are TGTGCCTGGAGTGTATTCGCGAAGACCCAGTGCTTC.

CDR3 amino acids: CASSREGNTIYF. CDR3 DNA sequence: TGTGCCAGCAGCAGAGAGGGAAACACCATATATTTT. The chain has TRBV7-9 and TRBJ1-3; D not resolved. Germline CDR1 SEHNR, CDR2 FQNEAQ (reference sequence). The CDR3 length is 12 residues. Between the trimmed V and J ends, which lost 5 bases and 4 bases, there was a span of 6 bases. Based on the CDR3 plus reference TRBV7-9 and TRBJ1-3, the full variable domain is DTGVSQNPRHKITKRGQNVTFRCDPISEHNRLYWYRQTLGQGPEFLTYFQNEAQLEKSRLLSDRFSAERPKGSFSTLEIQRTEQGDSAMYLCASSREGNTIYFGEGSWLTVV.

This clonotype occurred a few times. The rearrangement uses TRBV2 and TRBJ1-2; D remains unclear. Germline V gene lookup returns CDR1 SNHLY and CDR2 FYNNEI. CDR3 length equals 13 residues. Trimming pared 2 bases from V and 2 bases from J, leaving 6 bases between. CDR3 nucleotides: TGTGCCAGCAGTGAACAGGTGAACTATGGCTACACCTTC. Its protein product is CASSEQVNYGYTF.

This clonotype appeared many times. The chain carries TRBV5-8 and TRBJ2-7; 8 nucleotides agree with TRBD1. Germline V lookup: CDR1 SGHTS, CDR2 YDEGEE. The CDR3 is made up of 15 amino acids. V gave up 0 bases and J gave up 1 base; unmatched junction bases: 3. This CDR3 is CASSLGGQVSYEQYF. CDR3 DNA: TGTGCCAGCAGCTTGGGGGGACAGGTTTCCTACGAGCAGTACTTC.

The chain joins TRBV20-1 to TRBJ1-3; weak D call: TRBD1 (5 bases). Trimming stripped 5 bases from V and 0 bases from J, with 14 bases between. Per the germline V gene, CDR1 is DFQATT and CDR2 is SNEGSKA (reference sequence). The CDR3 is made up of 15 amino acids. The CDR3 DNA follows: TGCAGTGCTGGCGGGGCTCCTTACTCTGGAAACACCATATATTTT. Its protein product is CSAGGAPYSGNTIYF.

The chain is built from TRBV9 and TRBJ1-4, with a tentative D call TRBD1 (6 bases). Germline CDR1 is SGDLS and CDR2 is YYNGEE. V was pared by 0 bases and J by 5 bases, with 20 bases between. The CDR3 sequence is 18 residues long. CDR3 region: CASSVAGGRFRRNEKLFF. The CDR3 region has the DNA TGTGCCAGCAGCGTAGCGGGGGGCCGTTTCCGGCGGAATGAAAAACTGTTTTTT.

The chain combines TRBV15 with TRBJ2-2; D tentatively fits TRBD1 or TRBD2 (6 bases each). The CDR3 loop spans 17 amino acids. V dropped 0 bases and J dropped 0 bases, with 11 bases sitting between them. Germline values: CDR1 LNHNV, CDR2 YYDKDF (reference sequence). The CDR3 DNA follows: TGTGCCACCAGCAGAGATCGGGGGCCAACGAACACCGGGGAGCTGTTTTTT. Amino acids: CATSRDRGPTNTGELFF.

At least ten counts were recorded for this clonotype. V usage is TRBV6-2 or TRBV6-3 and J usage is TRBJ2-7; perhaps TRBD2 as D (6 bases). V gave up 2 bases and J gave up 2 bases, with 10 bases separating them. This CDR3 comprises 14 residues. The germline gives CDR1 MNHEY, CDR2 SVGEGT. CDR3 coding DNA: TGTGCCAGCAGTTACAGGTCTAGCGCCTACGAGCAGTACTTC. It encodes CASSYRSSAYEQYF.

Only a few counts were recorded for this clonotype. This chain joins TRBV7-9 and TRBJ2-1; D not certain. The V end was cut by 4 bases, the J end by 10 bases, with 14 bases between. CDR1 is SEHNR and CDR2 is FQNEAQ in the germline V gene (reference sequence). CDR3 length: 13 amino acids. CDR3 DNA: TGTGCCAGCAGCTGCCGATTAACAAGCGAGCAGTTCTTC. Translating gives CASSCRLTSEQFF.

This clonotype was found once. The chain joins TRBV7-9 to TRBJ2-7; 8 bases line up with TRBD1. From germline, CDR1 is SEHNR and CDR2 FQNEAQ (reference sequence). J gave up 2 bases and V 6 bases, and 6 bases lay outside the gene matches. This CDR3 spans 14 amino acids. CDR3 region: CASSEWTGTYEQYF. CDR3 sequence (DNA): TGTGCCAGCAGTGAATGGACAGGGACCTACGAGCAGTACTTC.

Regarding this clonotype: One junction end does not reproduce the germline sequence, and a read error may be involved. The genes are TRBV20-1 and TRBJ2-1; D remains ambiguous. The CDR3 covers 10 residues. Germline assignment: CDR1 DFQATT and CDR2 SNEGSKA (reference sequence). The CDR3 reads CSASYNEQSF. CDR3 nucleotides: TGCAGTGCTAGCTACAATGAACAGTCCTTC.

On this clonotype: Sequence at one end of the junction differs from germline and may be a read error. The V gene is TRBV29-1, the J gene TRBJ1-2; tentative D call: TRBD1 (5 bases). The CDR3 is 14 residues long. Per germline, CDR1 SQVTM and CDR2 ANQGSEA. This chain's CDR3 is CSVEVQGPLYGYTF. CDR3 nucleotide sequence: TGCAGCGTGGAAGTTCAGGGACCCCTCTATGGCTACACCTTC. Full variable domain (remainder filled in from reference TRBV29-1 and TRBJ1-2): SAVISQKPSRDICQRGTSLTIQCQVDSQVTMMFWYRQQPGQSLTLIATANQGSEATYESGFVIDKFPISRPNLTFSTLTVSNMSPEDSSIYLCSVEVQGPLYGYTFGSGTRLTVV.

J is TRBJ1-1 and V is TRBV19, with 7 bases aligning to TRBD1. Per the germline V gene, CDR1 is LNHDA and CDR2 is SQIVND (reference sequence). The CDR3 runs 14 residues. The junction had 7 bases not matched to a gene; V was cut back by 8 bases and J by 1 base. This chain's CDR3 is CASALRQGNTEAFF. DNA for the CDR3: TGTGCCAGTGCCCTACGACAGGGGAACACTGAAGCTTTCTTT. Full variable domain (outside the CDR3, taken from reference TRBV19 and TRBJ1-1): DGGITQSPKYLFRKEGQNVTLSCEQNLNHDAMYWYRQDPGQGLRLIYYSQIVNDFQKGDIAEGYSVSREKKESFPLTVTSAQKNPTAFYLCASALRQGNTEAFFGQGTRLTVV.

Written as DNA, the CDR3 is TGTGCCAGCAGTTACTCTCCAGGGAATCGATATGGCTACACCTTC. It is translated as CASSYSPGNRYGYTF. The chain uses TRBV6-1 and TRBJ1-2; D might be TRBD1 (5 bases). The germline V gene has CDR1 MNHNS and CDR2 SASEGT. Trimming pared 5 bases from V and 5 bases from J, leaving 18 bases between. The CDR3 contains 15 residues.

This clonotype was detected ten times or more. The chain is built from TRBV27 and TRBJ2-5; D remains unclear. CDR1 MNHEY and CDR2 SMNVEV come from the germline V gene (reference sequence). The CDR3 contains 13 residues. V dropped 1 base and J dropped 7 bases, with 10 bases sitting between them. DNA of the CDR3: TGTGCCAGCAGTTTATTCGGCCGAGGGACCCAGTACTTC. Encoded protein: CASSLFGRGTQYF.

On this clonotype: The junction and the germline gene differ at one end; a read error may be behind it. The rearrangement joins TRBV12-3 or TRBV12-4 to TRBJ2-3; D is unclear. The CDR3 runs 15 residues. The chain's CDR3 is CAGSHEGLNTDTQYF. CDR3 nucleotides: TGTGCCGGCAGCCACGAAGGGCTAAACACAGATACGCAGTATTTT.

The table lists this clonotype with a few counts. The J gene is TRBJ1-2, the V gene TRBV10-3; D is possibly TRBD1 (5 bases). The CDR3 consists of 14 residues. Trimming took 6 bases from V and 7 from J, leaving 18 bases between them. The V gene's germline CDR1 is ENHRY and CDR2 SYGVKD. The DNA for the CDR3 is TGTGCCATCAGCGGACTTGGCAGGGAGGGTGGCTACACCTTC. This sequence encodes CAISGLGREGGYTF.

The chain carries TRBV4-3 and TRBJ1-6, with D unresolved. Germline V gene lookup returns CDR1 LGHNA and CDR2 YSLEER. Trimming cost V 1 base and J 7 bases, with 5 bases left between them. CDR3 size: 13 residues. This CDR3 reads CASSQGANSPLHF. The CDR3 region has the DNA TGCGCCAGCAGCCAAGGAGCGAATTCACCCCTCCACTTT.

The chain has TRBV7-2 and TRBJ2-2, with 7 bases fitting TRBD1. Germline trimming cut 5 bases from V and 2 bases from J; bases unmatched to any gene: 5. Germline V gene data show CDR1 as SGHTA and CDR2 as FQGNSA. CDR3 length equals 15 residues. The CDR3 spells CASSRNRGNTGELFF. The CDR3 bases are TGTGCCAGCAGCCGAAACAGGGGAAACACCGGGGAGCTGTTTTTT.

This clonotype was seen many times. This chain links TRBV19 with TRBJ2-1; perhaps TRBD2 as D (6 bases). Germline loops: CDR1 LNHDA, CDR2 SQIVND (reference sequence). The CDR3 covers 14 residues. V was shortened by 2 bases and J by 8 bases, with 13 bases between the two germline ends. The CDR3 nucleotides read TGTGCCAGTAGTATACCGGTGGGGGGTGATGAGCAGTTCTTC. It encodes CASSIPVGGDEQFF.